This paragraph covers one T cell receptor beta chain sequence. Its binding antigen is unknown. Within one base of it there is no much larger clone, and no base qualities were kept. CD4+CD25hiCD127low/negative cells were sorted as the regulatory T cell population. AIRE-deficient patients had APECED syndrome. Sorting of Tconv and Treg cells intended for TCRbeta sequencing was performed on a FACSAria flow cytometer. Sorted cells were collected in 5-ml round-bottom polystyrene tubes, and dry cell pellets were stored frozen at -80 degrees C prior to sequencing. This specimen comes from a study of B cell selection in AIRE deficiency (dated by TCRdb to about 2019). Describing the broader study: TCRbeta repertoires of sorted blood CD4+ conventional T cells and regulatory T cells were compared between AIRE-deficient patients and healthy controls. The TCR-sequenced cohort comprised about 5 AIRE-deficient APECED patients and about 5 healthy control donors. Points the paper makes about the study in general: CDR3s were shorter in shared Treg sequences, reflecting a bias toward rearrangements that have few non-templated nucleotide insertions. Among around 3,400 shared Treg TCRbeta sequences, over 30% were shared exclusively among healthy donors and less than 10% exclusively among patients, which suggests that Treg selection is less efficient in the absence of AIRE. Roughly 30.6% of the Treg TCRbeta sequences shared among healthy donors turned up in patient Tconv cells, suggesting that Treg-biased clones are diverted into the Tconv compartment. In AIRE-deficient patients, Tconv and Treg cells had TCRBV gene usage, CDR3 length and TCR diversity comparable to those in healthy donors. Sequencing covered only TCRbeta chains, and about 35% of shared healthy-donor Treg sequences were also present in healthy Tconv, possibly due to differing TCRalpha chains.

TCRbeta chain sequencing was performed with the immunoSEQ platform. The authors processed their data as follows. When Treg repertoires were pooled, about 57,000 distinct TCRbeta sequences were obtained from patients and roughly 9.6x10^4 from healthy donors. Treg TCRbeta sequences found in two or more individuals were defined as public, and these public Treg TCRbeta sequences were then searched for in Tconv repertoires. Differences between groups were assessed by Mann-Whitney U tests with Bonferroni-Dunn correction in GraphPad Prism 7.03. Not all clones reach the TCRdb copy of this immuneACCESS table, which keeps in-frame sequences only. Checked studies attribute under half of the gap to unresolved V genes and leave the rest unexplained. From that table come the V and J calls and clone size; the DNA was used to work out D and trimming. Counted in this sample were 20,000 to 25,000 clones; approximately 94% of them appeared once. Together, the top ten hold 1.5% to 2.5% of the sample.

The sequenced material came from Tregs sorted from PBMCs. The clonotype comes from a human donor with AIRE deficiency.

The CDR3 protein: CASSQVGRAYEQYF. Read as DNA, the sequence is TGTGCCAGCAGCCAAGTGGGGCGGGCCTACGAGCAGTACTTC. The rearranged chain carries TRBV14 and TRBJ2-7; the D call is possibly TRBD1 or TRBD2, each sharing 5 bases. The germline V gene provides CDR1 SGHDN and CDR2 FVKESK. Measured from the cysteine to the phenylalanine, the CDR3 is 14 residues long. Only the CDR3 DNA is retained, 42 bases long and in frame from the first base. V gives up 1 base and J gives up 2 bases, and the segment between their germline ends measures 9 bases. Where the CDR3 stops, the reference TRBV14 and TRBJ2-7 genes take over; the full variable domain is EAGVTQFPSHSVIEKGQTVTLRCDPISGHDNLYWYRRVMGKEIKFLLHFVKESKQDESGMPNNRFLAERTGGTYSTLKVQPAELEDSGVYFCASSQVGRAYEQYFGPGTRLTVT.